The source of this TCR beta chain is a study of control samples from healthy donors and cancer patients. The germline V gene has CDR1 SGHTA and CDR2 FQGNSA. J lost 1 base, V lost 5 bases, and 10 bases had no gene match. The CDR3 spans 16 residues. Here immunoSEQ multiplex PCR was the method, and the copy in TCRdb shows in-frame clones only, minus some. The data show 60,000 to 70,000 clones, with approximately 85% seen just once and 4.5% to 7% held by the top ten. This clone was seen just once. This clonotype was sampled from a man between 35 and 55 years old in good health. The sequenced sample was blood. The chain employs TRBV7-2 and TRBJ1-2; 7 bases match TRBD1. CDR3: CASSLRGAQFNYGYTF. Here the CDR3 DNA reads TGTGCCAGCAGCCTCAGGGGGGCTCAATTTAACTATGGCTACACCTTC.